The rows below give T cell receptor beta chains drawn from one sample of a study of blood T cells in healthy people across ages. TCRdb independently ran MiXCR on the 5' RACE reads; one entry per CDR3 protein. The sample lists about 750,000 distinct CDR3 sequences, about 55% occurring once. The specimen was blood. These receptors were obtained from a man at least 80 years old in good health. CDR3s include the opening cysteine and the closing phenylalanine or tryptophan. Fields, in order: V gene, J gene, clone size, D gene, CDR3 DNA, CDR3 protein. The D gene is left open where the match is weak. Clone sizes are given selectively: once, few, many, or a class where the clone is expanded.

TRBV7-2	TRBJ2-5	NA	NA	TGTGCCAGCAGCGCCTTGGTCCAAAGGGGGGAGACCCAGTACTTC	CASSALVQRGETQYF
TRBV29-1	TRBJ2-3	few	TRBD1	TGCAGCGTTGTAGGGGACAGGACAGAGCACAGATACGCGTATTTT	CSVVGDRTEHRYAYF
TRBV5-6	TRBJ2-3	NA	NA	TGTGCCAGCAGCTTGTGGGGGACCCTTCCGCCCAGATACGCGTATTTT	CASSLWGTLPPRYAYF
TRBV28	TRBJ1-1	NA	NA	TGTGCCAGCAGTTTCCGAGGGGTAGGCACTGAAGCTTTCTTT	CASSFRGVGTEAFF
TRBV6-7	TRBJ2-7	few	NA	TGTGCCAGCAGTTACTTTAATGTCAACCCCTCCTACGAGCAGTACTTC	CASSYFNVNPSYEQYF
TRBV5-1	TRBJ2-1	few	NA	TGCGCCAGCAGCGCCGGCCAGGGAATCTATGAGCAGTTCTTC	CASSAGQGIYEQFF
TRBV20-1	TRBJ2-1	NA	NA	TGCAGTGCTAGAGGGCAGGGGTTAGTCGATGAGCAGTTCTTC	CSARGQGLVDEQFF
TRBV30	TRBJ2-1	few	NA	TGTGCCTCCAAAAGGCAGTACAATGAGCAGTTCTTC	CASKRQYNEQFF
TRBV6-1	TRBJ1-1	few	NA	TGTGCCAGCACCCGGGATTGGGCGCGAACTGAAGCTTTCTTT	CASTRDWARTEAFF
TRBV5-1	TRBJ2-1	few	NA	TGCGCCAGCAGCTTGGTTCGCAGCCAATACAATGAGCAGTTCTTC	CASSLVRSQYNEQFF
TRBV29-1	TRBJ1-1	NA	NA	TGCAGCGCTGGCAGGGCGATGAACACTGAAGCTTTCTTT	CSAGRAMNTEAFF
TRBV2	TRBJ1-2	NA	TRBD1	TGTGCCAGCAGTGAACAGGGGGCGCGGTATGGCTACACCTTC	CASSEQGARYGYTF
TRBV28	TRBJ2-3	NA	TRBD1	TGTGCCAGCAGTTTATCGAGGACAGGGGCCGATACGCAGTATTTT	CASSLSRTGADTQYF
TRBV20-1	TRBJ2-7	NA	TRBD2	TGCAGTGCTCCCCAGGCGGGAGGTCGGAATGAGCAGTACTTC	CSAPQAGGRNEQYF
TRBV7-2	TRBJ2-3	few	TRBD2	TGTGCCAGCAAGGGACTAGCGGCTACCTTCACAGATACGCAGTATTTT	CASKGLAATFTDTQYF
TRBV9	TRBJ2-7	NA	NA	TGTGCCAGCAGCGCAACGGACAGCTCCTACAATGAGCAGTACTTC	CASSATDSSYNEQYF
TRBV5-1	TRBJ2-1	NA	NA	TGCGCCAGCAGCTTGCTAGGAGGTCCCGCTCCCAATGAGCAGTTCTTC	CASSLLGGPAPNEQFF
TRBV29-1	TRBJ2-7	NA	NA	TGCAGCGCGGGAGGACAGGGTTCCGAGCAGTACTTC	CSAGGQGSEQYF
TRBV7-9	TRBJ2-1	few	NA	TGTGCCAGCAGCGATGAGTCCGGGTCTGGGTACAATGAGCAGTTCTTC	CASSDESGSGYNEQFF
TRBV20-1	TRBJ2-7	NA	TRBD2	TGCAGTGCTAACGGACCGGGACTAGCGGGAAATGAGCAGTACTTC	CSANGPGLAGNEQYF
TRBV7-2	TRBJ2-7	few	TRBD2	TGTGCCAGCAGCTTAAGGGGGACTAGCGGGAGGGACCACGAGCAGTACTTC	CASSLRGTSGRDHEQYF
TRBV20-1	TRBJ2-1	few	NA	TGCAGTGCTAGAGCCCTAGTTATGAGACTAGGCGCCTACAATGAGCAGTTCTTC	CSARALVMRLGAYNEQFF
TRBV5-1	TRBJ2-2	few	NA	TGCGCCAGCAGCTTGGGGAAGGAGACCGGGGAGCTGTTTTTT	CASSLGKETGELFF
TRBV7-9	TRBJ2-7	NA	NA	TGTGCCAGCAGCTTAGCGAACCCCCGGGGGAATCGAGGCAATGAGCAGTACTTC	CASSLANPRGNRGNEQYF
TRBV29-1	TRBJ1-5	NA	NA	TGCAGCGTGGGACCTGGGGGGAATCAGCCCCAGCATTTT	CSVGPGGNQPQHF
TRBV12-3/TRBV12-4	TRBJ2-2	NA	NA	TGTGCCAGCAGTTTATCAGGGAAGAACACCGGGGAGCTGTTTTTT	CASSLSGKNTGELFF
TRBV5-1	TRBJ1-6	NA	TRBD1	TGCGCCAGCAGCTTAGGACAGGTCTATAATTCACCCCTCCACTTT	CASSLGQVYNSPLHF
TRBV5-6	TRBJ2-7	NA	NA	TGTGCCAGCAGCTTGATGGCCTACGAGCAGTACTTC	CASSLMAYEQYF
TRBV20-1	TRBJ2-3	few	NA	TGCAGTGTTAGTCGGCAGCTGGGGGGCAGATACGCGTATTTT	CSVSRQLGGRYAYF
TRBV5-1	TRBJ2-7	NA	TRBD2	TGCGCCAGCAGCTTGGGGGGACTAGCGGGGTACAATGAGCAGTACTTC	CASSLGGLAGYNEQYF
TRBV6-1	TRBJ2-6	NA	NA	TGTGCACTCTCTGGGGCCAACGTCCTGACTTTC	CALSGANVLTF
TRBV5-6	TRBJ1-2	NA	TRBD1	TGTGCCAGCAGCTTGGGGGACAGGGGGTCTGGCTACACCTTC	CASSLGDRGSGYTF
TRBV12-3/TRBV12-4	TRBJ2-7	many	TRBD1	TGTGCCAGCAGCGCCGACAGGGGGATGATCTACGAGCAGTACTTC	CASSADRGMIYEQYF
TRBV6-5	TRBJ2-7	few	TRBD2	TGTGCCAGCACTAGGACTAGCGGGATCTACGAGCAGTACTTC	CASTRTSGIYEQYF
TRBV4-1	TRBJ2-7	NA	NA	TGCGCCAGCAGCCAAGTCGGGTACTCCTACGAGCAGTACTTC	CASSQVGYSYEQYF
TRBV6-6	TRBJ1-4	NA	NA	TGTGCCAGCAGTTACGTCCGGAGGGGTGGGGCTGAAAAACTGTTTTTT	CASSYVRRGGAEKLFF
TRBV5-1	TRBJ2-3	few	NA	TGCGCCAGCAGCTTGGCGGGGAAGGGCACAGATACGCAGTATTTT	CASSLAGKGTDTQYF
TRBV4-1	TRBJ2-7	NA	NA	TGCGCCAGCAGCCAGGGAGCCCGGGGAGAGCAGTACTTC	CASSQGARGEQYF
TRBV27	TRBJ2-7	many	NA	TGTGCCCAACGGCACTCAGCCTACGAGCAGTACTTC	CAQRHSAYEQYF
TRBV20-1	TRBJ2-4	NA	TRBD2	TGCAGTGCTAGCCCCTTAGTGGCGGGAGACGCCAAAAACATTCAGTACTTC	CSASPLVAGDAKNIQYF
TRBV20-1	TRBJ2-7	few	NA	TGCAGTGCTCCTGGAGGGGGAGCGGGGTCCTACGAGCAGTACTTC	CSAPGGGAGSYEQYF
TRBV4-2	TRBJ1-2	NA	TRBD1	TGTGCCAGCAGCCAAGATCAAGGGGGCGGTGGCTACACCTTC	CASSQDQGGGGYTF
TRBV7-9	TRBJ2-7	NA	TRBD1	TGTGCCAGCAGCTCTTCGCGGACAGGGTACGACGAGCAGTACTTC	CASSSSRTGYDEQYF
TRBV4-1	TRBJ2-7	once	NA	TGCGCCAGCAGCCAAAGAGACGCCTACGAGCAGTACTTC	CASSQRDAYEQYF
TRBV12-3/TRBV12-4	TRBJ2-7	NA	NA	TGTGCCAGCAGTTTCATGATGAGTTCCCCCGAGCAGTACTTC	CASSFMMSSPEQYF
TRBV4-1	TRBJ1-2	few	NA	TGCGCCAGCAGCCAACTTACAAGTAACTATGGCTACACCTTC	CASSQLTSNYGYTF